This T cell receptor (beta chain) was identified in a study of blood T cell repertoires in COVID-19. Turning to the study itself: From the United States, Italy and Spain came samples of acute and convalescent COVID-19. Sources were T cells, B-cell-depleted T cells, or PBMCs; the material itself was cDNA or gDNA.

Trimming at V came to 4 bases and at J to 2 bases, leaving 4 bases not matched to a gene. The CDR3 is 14 residues long. Germline CDR1 is SGHRS and CDR2 is YFSETQ. This clone was detected only once. Original methodology: Scientists estimated how many nucleated cells there were by amplifying reference gene primers. The assay was immunoSEQ multiplex PCR, and TCRdb's table has in-frame clones only and misses some. Clone size and V and J calls were adopted from that table, with D and trimming inferred from the DNA. The table lists about 150,000 clones, roughly 90% of them singletons. This clonotype was sampled from a woman in her sixties or seventies with active or convalescent COVID-19. This chain uses TRBV5-1 with TRBJ2-3; the match to TRBD1 covers 7 bases. The specimen sequenced was peripheral blood. The CDR3 is CASSPGQITDTQYF. In DNA form, the CDR3 reads TGCGCCAGCAGCCCGGGACAGATCACAGATACGCAGTATTTT.